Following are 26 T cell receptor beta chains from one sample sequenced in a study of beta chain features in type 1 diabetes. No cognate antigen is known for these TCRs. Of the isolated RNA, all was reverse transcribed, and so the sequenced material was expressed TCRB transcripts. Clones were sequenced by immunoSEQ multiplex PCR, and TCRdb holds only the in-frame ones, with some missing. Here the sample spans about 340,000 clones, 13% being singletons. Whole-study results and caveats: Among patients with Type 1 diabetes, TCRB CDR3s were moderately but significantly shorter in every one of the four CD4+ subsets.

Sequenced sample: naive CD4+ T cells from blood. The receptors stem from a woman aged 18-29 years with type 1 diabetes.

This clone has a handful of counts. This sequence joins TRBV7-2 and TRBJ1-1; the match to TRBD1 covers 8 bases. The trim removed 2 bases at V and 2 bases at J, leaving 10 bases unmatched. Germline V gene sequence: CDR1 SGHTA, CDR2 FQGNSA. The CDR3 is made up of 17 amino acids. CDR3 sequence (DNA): TGTGCCAGCAGCTTATTCCCGGTAGACAGGGGAAACACTGAAGCTTTCTTT. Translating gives CASSLFPVDRGNTEAFF.

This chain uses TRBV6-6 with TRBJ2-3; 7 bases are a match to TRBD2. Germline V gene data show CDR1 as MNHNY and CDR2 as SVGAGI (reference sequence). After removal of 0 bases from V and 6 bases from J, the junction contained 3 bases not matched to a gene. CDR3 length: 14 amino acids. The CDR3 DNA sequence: TGTGCCAGCAGTTACTCGGGAGGGTCCGATACGCAGTATTTT. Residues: CASSYSGGSDTQYF.

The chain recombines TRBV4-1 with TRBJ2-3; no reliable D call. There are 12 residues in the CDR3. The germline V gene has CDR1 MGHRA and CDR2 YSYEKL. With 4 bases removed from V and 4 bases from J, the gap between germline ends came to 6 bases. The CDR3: CASSLIADTQYF. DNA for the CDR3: TGCGCCAGCAGCCTTATAGCAGATACGCAGTATTTT.

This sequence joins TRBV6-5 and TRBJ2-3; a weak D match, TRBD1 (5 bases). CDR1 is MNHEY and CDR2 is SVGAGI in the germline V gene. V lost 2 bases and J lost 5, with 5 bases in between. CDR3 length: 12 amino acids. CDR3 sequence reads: CASSYQGDTQYF. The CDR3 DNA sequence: TGTGCCAGCAGTTACCAGGGAGATACGCAGTATTTT.

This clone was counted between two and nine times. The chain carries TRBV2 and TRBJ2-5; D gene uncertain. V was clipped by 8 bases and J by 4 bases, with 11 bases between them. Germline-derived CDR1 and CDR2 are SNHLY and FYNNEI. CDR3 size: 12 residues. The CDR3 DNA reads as TGTGCCAGCGTGCCGAGGAGAGAGACCCAGTACTTC. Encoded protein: CASVPRRETQYF.

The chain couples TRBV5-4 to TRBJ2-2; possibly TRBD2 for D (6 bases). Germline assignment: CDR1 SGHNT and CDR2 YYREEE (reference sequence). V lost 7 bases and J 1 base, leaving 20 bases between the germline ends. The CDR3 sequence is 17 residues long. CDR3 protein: CASSKGGGTENTGELFF. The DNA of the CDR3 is TGTGCCAGCTCGAAGGGAGGCGGGACCGAGAACACCGGGGAGCTGTTTTTT.

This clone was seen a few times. Here the CDR3 DNA reads TGTGGGTATGGGAGGGCGGGCAATCAGCCCCAGCATTTT. This codes for CGYGRAGNQPQHF. The V gene is TRBV30, the J gene TRBJ1-5; D gene ambiguous. The CDR3 loop spans 13 amino acids. In germline, CDR1 is GTSNPN, CDR2 SVGIG (reference sequence).

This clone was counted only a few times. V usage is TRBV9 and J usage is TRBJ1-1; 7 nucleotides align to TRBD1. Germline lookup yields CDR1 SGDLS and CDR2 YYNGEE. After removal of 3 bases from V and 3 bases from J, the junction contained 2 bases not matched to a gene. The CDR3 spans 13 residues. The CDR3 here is CASSETGYTEAFF. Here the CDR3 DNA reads TGTGCCAGCAGCGAGACAGGGTACACTGAAGCTTTCTTT.

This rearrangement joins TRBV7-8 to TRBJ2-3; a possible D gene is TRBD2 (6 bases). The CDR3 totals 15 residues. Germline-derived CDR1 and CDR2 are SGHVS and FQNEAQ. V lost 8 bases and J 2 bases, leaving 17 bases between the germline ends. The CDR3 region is CASGVGGTTTDTQYF. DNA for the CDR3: TGTGCCAGCGGGGTCGGCGGGACCACCACAGATACGCAGTATTTT.

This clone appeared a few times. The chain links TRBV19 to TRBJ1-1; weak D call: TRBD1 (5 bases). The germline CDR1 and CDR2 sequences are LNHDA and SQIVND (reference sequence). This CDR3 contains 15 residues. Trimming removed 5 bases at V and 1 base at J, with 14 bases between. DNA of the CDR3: TGTGCCAGTAGTTCCTGGGACTTTACGAACACTGAAGCTTTCTTT. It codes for CASSSWDFTNTEAFF.

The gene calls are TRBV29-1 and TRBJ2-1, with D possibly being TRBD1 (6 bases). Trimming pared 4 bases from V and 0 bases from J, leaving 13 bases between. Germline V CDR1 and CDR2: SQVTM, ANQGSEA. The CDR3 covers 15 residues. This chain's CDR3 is CSVAPDRSSYNEQFF. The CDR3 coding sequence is TGCAGCGTTGCCCCTGACAGGAGCTCCTACAATGAGCAGTTCTTC.

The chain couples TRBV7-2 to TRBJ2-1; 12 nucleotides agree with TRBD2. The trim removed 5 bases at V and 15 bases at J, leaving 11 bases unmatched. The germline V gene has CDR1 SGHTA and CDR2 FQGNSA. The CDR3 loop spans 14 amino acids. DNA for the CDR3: TGTGCCAGCAGCGAGGGGGCTAGCGGGAGGGCCATGTTCTTC. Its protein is CASSEGASGRAMFF. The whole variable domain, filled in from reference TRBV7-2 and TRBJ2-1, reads GAGVSQSPSNKVTEKGKDVELRCDPISGHTALYWYRQSLGQGLEFLIYFQGNSAPDKSGLPSDRFSAERTGGSVSTLTIQRTQQEDSAVYLCASSEGASGRAMFFGPGTRLTVL.

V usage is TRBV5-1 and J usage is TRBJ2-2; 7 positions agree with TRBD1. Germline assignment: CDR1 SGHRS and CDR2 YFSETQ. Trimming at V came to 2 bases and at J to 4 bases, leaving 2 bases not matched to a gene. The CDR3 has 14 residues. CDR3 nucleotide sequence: TGCGCCAGCAGCTTTTCAGGGGGCACCGGGGAGCTGTTTTTT. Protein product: CASSFSGGTGELFF.

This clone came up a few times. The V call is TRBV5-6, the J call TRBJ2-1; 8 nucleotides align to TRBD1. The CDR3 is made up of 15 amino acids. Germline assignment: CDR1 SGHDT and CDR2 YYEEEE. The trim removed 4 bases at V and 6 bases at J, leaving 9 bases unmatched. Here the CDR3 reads CASSRTGNRGNEQFF. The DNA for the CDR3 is TGTGCCAGCAGCCGGACAGGGAATCGGGGCAATGAGCAGTTCTTC.

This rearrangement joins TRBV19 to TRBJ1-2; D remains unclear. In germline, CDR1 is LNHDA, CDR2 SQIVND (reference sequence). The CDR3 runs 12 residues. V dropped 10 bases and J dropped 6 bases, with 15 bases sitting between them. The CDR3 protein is CATHSVINGYTF. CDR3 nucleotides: TGTGCCACCCATAGTGTCATCAATGGCTACACCTTC. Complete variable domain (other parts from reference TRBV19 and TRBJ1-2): DGGITQSPKYLFRKEGQNVTLSCEQNLNHDAMYWYRQDPGQGLRLIYYSQIVNDFQKGDIAEGYSVSREKKESFPLTVTSAQKNPTAFYLCATHSVINGYTFGSGTRLTVV.

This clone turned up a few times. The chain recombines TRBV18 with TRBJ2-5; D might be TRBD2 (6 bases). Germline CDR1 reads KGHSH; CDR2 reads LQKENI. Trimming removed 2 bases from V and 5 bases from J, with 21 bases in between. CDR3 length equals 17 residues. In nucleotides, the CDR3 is TGTGCCAGCTCACCAACCACCCTTAGCGGAAGGAAGGAGACCCAGTACTTC. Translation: CASSPTTLSGRKETQYF.

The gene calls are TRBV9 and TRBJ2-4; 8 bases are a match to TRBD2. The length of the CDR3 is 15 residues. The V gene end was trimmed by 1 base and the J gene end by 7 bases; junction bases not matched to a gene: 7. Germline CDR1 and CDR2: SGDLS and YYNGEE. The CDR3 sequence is CASSVMGLVRNIQYF. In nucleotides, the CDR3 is TGTGCCAGCAGCGTAATGGGACTAGTCAGGAACATTCAGTACTTC. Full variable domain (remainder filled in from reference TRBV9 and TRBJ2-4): DSGVTQTPKHLITATGQRVTLRCSPRSGDLSVYWYQQSLDQGLQFLIQYYNGEERAKGNILERFSAQQFPDLHSELNLSSLELGDSALYFCASSVMGLVRNIQYFGAGTRLSVL.

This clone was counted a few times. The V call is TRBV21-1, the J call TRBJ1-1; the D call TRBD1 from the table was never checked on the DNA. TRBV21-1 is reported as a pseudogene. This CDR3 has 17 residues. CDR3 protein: CASSSLEQGGGNTEAFF. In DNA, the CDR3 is TGTGCCAGCAGCAGCCTAGAACAGGGCGGTGGGAACACTGAAGCTTTCTTT.

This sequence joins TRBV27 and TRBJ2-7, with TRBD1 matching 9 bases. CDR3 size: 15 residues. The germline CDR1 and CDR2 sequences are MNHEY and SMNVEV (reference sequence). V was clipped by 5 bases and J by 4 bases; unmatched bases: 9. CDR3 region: CASSAPNRGLYEQYF. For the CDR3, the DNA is TGTGCCAGCAGTGCACCCAACAGGGGGCTATACGAGCAGTACTTC.

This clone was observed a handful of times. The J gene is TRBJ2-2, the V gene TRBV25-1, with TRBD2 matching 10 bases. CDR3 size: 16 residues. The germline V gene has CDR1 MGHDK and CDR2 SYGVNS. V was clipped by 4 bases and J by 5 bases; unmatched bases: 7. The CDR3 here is CASSALAGERTGELFF. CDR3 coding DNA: TGTGCCAGCAGTGCGCTAGCGGGAGAAAGGACCGGGGAGCTGTTTTTT. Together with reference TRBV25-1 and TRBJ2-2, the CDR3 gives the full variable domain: EADIYQTPRYLVIGTGKKITLECSQTMGHDKMYWYQQDPGMELHLIHYSYGVNSTEKGDLSSESTVSRIRTEHFPLTLESARPSHTSQYLCASSALAGERTGELFFGEGSRLTVL.

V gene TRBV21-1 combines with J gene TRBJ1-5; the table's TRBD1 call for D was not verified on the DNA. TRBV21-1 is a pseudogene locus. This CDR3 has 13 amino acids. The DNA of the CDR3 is TGTGCCAGCAGCAAACAGGGCTCTCAGCCCCAGCATTTT. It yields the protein CASSKQGSQPQHF.

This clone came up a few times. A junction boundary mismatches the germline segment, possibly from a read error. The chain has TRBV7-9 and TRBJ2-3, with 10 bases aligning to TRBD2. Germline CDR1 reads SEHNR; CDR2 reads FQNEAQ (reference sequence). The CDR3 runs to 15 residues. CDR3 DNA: TGTGCCAGCAGCATAGCGGGAGGATCCACAGATACGCAGTATTTT. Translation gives CASSIAGGSTDTQYF.

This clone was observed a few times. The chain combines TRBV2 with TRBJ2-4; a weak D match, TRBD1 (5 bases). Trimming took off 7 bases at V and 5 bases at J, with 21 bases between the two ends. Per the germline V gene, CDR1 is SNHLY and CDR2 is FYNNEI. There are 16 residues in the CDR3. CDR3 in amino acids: CASTKGARVGQNIQYF. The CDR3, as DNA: TGTGCCAGCACCAAAGGGGCTAGAGTCGGGCAAAACATTCAGTACTTC.

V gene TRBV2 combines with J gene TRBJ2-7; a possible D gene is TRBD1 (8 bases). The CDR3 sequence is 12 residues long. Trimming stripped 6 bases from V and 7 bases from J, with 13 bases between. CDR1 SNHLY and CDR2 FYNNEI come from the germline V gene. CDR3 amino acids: CASSHRGGEQYF. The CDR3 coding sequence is TGTGCCAGCAGCCACAGGGGGGGGGAGCAGTACTTC.

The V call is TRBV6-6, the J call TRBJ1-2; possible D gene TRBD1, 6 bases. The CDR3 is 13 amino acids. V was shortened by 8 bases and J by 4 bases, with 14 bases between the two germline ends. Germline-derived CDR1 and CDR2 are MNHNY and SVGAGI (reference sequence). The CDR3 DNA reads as TGTGCCAGCCGGCGGGGGGCGAGCTATGGCTACACCTTC. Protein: CASRRGASYGYTF.

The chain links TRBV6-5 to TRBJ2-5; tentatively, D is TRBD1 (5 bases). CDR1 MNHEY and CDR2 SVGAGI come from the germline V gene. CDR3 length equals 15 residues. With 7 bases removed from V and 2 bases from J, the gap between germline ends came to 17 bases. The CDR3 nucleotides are TGTGCCAGCAACTCCCCGACAGCAGGGCAAGAGACCCAGTACTTC. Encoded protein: CASNSPTAGQETQYF.